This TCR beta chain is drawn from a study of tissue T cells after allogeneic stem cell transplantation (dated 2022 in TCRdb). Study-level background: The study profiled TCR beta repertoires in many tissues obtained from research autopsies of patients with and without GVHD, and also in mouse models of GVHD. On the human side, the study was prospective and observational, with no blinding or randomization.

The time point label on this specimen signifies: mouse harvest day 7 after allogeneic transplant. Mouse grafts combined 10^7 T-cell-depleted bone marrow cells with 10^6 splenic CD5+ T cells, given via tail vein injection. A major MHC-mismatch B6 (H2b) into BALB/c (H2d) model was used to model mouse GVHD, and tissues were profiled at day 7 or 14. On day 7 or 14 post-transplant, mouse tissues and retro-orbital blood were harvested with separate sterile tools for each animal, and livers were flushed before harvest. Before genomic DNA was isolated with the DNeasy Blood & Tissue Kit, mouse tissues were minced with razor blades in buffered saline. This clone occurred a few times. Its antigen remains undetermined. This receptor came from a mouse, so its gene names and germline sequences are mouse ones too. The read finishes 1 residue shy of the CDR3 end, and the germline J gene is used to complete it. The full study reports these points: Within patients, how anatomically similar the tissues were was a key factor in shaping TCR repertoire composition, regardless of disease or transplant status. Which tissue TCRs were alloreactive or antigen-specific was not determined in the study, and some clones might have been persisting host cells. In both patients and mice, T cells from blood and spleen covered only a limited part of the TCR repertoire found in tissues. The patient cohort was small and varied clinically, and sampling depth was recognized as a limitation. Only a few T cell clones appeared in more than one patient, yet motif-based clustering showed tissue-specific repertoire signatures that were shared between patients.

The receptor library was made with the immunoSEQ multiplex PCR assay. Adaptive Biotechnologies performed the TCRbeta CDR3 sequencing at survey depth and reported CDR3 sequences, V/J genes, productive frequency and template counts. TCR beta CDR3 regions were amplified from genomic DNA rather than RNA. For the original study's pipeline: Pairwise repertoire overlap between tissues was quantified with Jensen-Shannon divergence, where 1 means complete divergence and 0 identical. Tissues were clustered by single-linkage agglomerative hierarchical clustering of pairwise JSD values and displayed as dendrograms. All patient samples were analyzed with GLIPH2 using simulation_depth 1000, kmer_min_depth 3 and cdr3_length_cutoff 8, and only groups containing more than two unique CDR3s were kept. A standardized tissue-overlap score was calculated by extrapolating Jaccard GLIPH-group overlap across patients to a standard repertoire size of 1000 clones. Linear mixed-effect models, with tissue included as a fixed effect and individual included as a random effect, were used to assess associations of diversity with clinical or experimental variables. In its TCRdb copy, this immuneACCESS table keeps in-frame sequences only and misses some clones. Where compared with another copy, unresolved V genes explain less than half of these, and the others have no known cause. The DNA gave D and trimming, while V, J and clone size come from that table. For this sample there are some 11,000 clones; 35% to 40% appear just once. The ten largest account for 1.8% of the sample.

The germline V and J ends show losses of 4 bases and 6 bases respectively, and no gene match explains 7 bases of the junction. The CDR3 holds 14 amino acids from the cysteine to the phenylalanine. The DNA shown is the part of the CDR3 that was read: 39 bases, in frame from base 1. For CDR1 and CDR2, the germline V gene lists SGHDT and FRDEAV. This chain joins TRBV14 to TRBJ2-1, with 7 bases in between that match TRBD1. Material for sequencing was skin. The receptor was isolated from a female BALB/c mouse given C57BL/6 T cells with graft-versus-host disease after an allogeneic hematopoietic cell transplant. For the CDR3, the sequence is CASSLQGRGAEQFF. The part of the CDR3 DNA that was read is TGTGCCAGCAGTCTACAGGGGAGGGGTGCTGAGCAGTTC.